These 27 T cell receptor beta chains originate from one sample sequenced in a study of blood T cell repertoires in COVID-19 (dated by TCRdb to 2019 to 2021). The protocol used for the library was the immunoSEQ multiplex PCR assay. Sourced from immuneACCESS, this table was stored by TCRdb with only in-frame sequences that have V and J called. A share of the clones is absent; for the studies checked, an unresolved V gene accounts for under half, and the remainder has no known explanation. Across this sample there are more than 250,000 clones, with around 86% seen only once. The ten largest clones take up 1% of the sample. The material sequenced was peripheral blood. All receptors come from a man aged 50 or older with active or convalescent COVID-19.

The chain couples TRBV6-4 to TRBJ2-7; 11 nucleotides align to TRBD2. The CDR3 runs to 15 residues. CDR1 is MRHNA and CDR2 is SNTAGT in the germline V gene. V gave up 4 bases and J gave up 2 bases; unmatched junction bases: 4. CDR3 region: CASSVGTSGPYEQYF. The CDR3 nucleotides are TGTGCCAGCAGTGTGGGGACTAGCGGACCCTACGAGCAGTACTTC.

CDR3 DNA: TGTGCCAGCTCCCAAAGGGAGGGACGGATAAATTCACCCCTCCACTTT. It translates to CASSQREGRINSPLHF. The gene calls are TRBV18 and TRBJ1-6; maybe TRBD1 (5 bases). The germline CDR1 and CDR2 sequences are KGHSH and LQKENI. V lost 6 bases to trimming and J lost 7 bases, with 19 bases between them. There are 16 residues in the CDR3.

The chain links TRBV18 to TRBJ2-3; 9 bases line up with TRBD1. Germline lookup yields CDR1 KGHSH and CDR2 LQKENI. This CDR3 has 15 residues. Unmatched junction bases numbered 7, after V lost 6 bases and J lost 3 bases. The CDR3 spells CASSPMTGGTDTQYF. The CDR3 coding sequence is TGTGCCAGCTCCCCTATGACAGGGGGGACAGATACGCAGTATTTT.

J is TRBJ1-4 and V is TRBV5-4, with D hard to call. Trimming pared 4 bases from V and 5 bases from J, leaving 9 bases between. CDR3 length: 13 residues. Germline-derived CDR1 and CDR2 are SGHNT and YYREEE (reference sequence). The CDR3 sequence is CASSRLQNEKLFF. CDR3 sequence (DNA): TGTGCCAGCAGCCGTCTGCAGAATGAAAAACTGTTTTTT. Full variable domain (rest looked up from reference TRBV5-4 and TRBJ1-4): ETGVTQSPTHLIKTRGQQVTLRCSSQSGHNTVSWYQQALGQGPQFIFQYYREEENGRGNFPPRFSGLQFPNYSSELNVNALELDDSALYLCASSRLQNEKLFFGSGTQLSVL.

This clone has just a few counts. The genes are TRBV5-1 and TRBJ2-5; maybe TRBD2 (6 bases). Per the germline V gene, CDR1 is SGHRS and CDR2 is YFSETQ. The V end lost 4 bases, the J end lost 4 bases, and 17 bases lay between the germline ends. This CDR3 contains 15 residues. CDR3: CASSPGGDPGETQYF. The CDR3 DNA is TGCGCCAGCAGCCCCGGCGGGGACCCCGGAGAGACCCAGTACTTC.

This sequence joins TRBV7-8 and TRBJ2-7; 8 nucleotides line up with TRBD2. In germline, CDR1 is SGHVS, CDR2 FQNEAQ. The V gene end was trimmed by 3 bases and the J gene end by 7 bases; junction bases not matched to a gene: 14. The CDR3 covers 16 residues. The CDR3 is CASSLGVGTRNYEQYF. As DNA, the CDR3 is TGTGCCAGCAGCTTGGGAGTGGGGACTAGGAACTATGAGCAGTACTTC.

The chain links TRBV3-1 (or the pseudogene TRBV3-2) to TRBJ1-1; TRBD1 might be the D (5 bases). V lost 0 bases to trimming and J lost 3 bases, with 8 bases between them. From germline, CDR1 is LGHDT and CDR2 YNNKEL (reference sequence). The CDR3 is made up of 14 amino acids. The CDR3 reads CASSQDQGYTEAFF. Written as DNA, the CDR3 is TGTGCCAGCAGCCAAGACCAGGGATACACTGAAGCTTTCTTT.

V usage is TRBV7-3 and J usage is TRBJ2-3; D remains ambiguous. Trimming pared 1 base from V and 2 bases from J, leaving 4 bases between. CDR3 length equals 13 residues. Germline values: CDR1 SGHTA, CDR2 FQGTGA. The chain's CDR3 is CASSLINTDTQYF. CDR3 coding DNA: TGTGCCAGCAGCTTAATTAACACAGATACGCAGTATTTT.

The CDR3 is CASSPPTGGKRAPLHF. The CDR3, as DNA: TGTGCCAGCAGCCCACCCACAGGGGGCAAGAGGGCACCCCTCCACTTT. This chain connects TRBV7-8 to TRBJ1-6, with TRBD1 matching 9 bases. With V trimmed by 5 bases and J by 11 bases, 13 bases remained unmatched. CDR1 and CDR2 from the germline V gene are SGHVS and FQNEAQ. The length of the CDR3 is 16 residues. The full variable domain, rest sourced from reference TRBV7-8 and TRBJ1-6, is GAGVSQSPRYKVAKRGQDVALRCDPISGHVSLFWYQQALGQGPEFLTYFQNEAQLDKSGLPSDRFFAERPEGSVSTLKIQRTQQEDSAVYLCASSPPTGGKRAPLHFGNGTRLTVT.

The chain links TRBV28 to TRBJ1-5; 7 nucleotides agree with TRBD1. This CDR3 has 13 amino acids. Germline V CDR1 and CDR2: MDHEN, SYDVKM. The V and J ends lost 4 bases and 6 bases, in that order; junction bases with no gene match: 3. The CDR3 sequence: CASSSNRGQPQHF. Here the CDR3 DNA reads TGTGCCAGCAGTTCGAACAGGGGTCAGCCCCAGCATTTT.

The rearrangement links TRBV28 to TRBJ1-3; D gene unclear. The germline gives CDR1 MDHEN, CDR2 SYDVKM. Trimming stripped 4 bases from V and 5 bases from J, with 12 bases between. The CDR3 spans 14 residues. The CDR3, as DNA: TGTGCCAGCAGTTACGGAGTGACCCGAAACACCATATATTTT. Encoded protein: CASSYGVTRNTIYF.

The chain is built from TRBV5-5 and TRBJ2-7; maybe TRBD1 (6 bases). The V gene's germline CDR1 is SGHKS and CDR2 YYEKEE (reference sequence). V shed 4 bases and J shed 3 bases, with 17 bases lying between them. This CDR3 is built from 15 residues. The DNA for the CDR3 is TGTGCCAGCAGCAACTCAGACAGGTTCCTCTACGAGCAGTACTTC. This codes for CASSNSDRFLYEQYF.

J is TRBJ1-3 and V is TRBV20-1, with a weak D call TRBD1 (6 bases). The CDR3 covers 16 residues. V lost 6 bases, J lost 0 bases, and 18 bases lay in between. Germline V lookup: CDR1 DFQATT, CDR2 SNEGSKA (reference sequence). CDR3 sequence: CSASQTGRNSGNTIYF. DNA of the CDR3: TGCAGTGCCAGTCAAACAGGGCGCAACTCTGGAAACACCATATATTTT.

This clone was recorded only once. The CDR3 reads CASSSTGQGANGYTF. CDR3 sequence (DNA): TGTGCCAGCAGTTCGACCGGACAGGGGGCAAATGGCTACACCTTC. This rearrangement joins TRBV28 to TRBJ1-2; the match to TRBD1 covers 11 bases. The J segment lost 6 bases and the V segment lost 4 bases, leaving 7 bases of the junction unmatched. The CDR3 is 15 amino acids. Looked up from germline, CDR1 is MDHEN and CDR2 is SYDVKM.

V is TRBV9 and J is TRBJ2-1; 8 nucleotides line up with TRBD2. Looked up from germline, CDR1 is SGDLS and CDR2 is YYNGEE. The J segment lost 11 bases and the V segment lost 2 bases, leaving 9 bases of the junction unmatched. The CDR3 is 14 residues long. The CDR3 DNA reads as TGTGCCAGCAGCGTGGGGGGACTAGGCACTAAGCAGTTCTTC. Its translation: CASSVGGLGTKQFF.

This chain uses TRBV5-5 with TRBJ1-3; perhaps TRBD1 as D (6 bases). V was clipped by 0 bases and J by 1 base, with 17 bases between them. This CDR3 is 18 amino acids long. CDR1 is SGHKS and CDR2 is YYEKEE in the germline V gene (reference sequence). The CDR3 DNA is TGTGCCAGCAGCTTGGGGGATAACAGGGTAGGGTCTGGAAACACCATATATTTT. It translates to CASSLGDNRVGSGNTIYF.

This chain connects TRBV28 to TRBJ1-3; a possible D gene is TRBD1 (6 bases). Trimming cost V 3 bases and J 0 bases, with 12 bases left between them. CDR3 length: 16 amino acids. Germline V gene data show CDR1 as MDHEN and CDR2 as SYDVKM. The CDR3 nucleotides read TGTGCCAGCAGTTTTGGGGGGGCGGGCTCTGGAAACACCATATATTTT. Encoded protein: CASSFGGAGSGNTIYF.

The CDR3 spells CASSPRGFSNQPQHF. DNA for the CDR3: TGTGCCAGCTCCCCCAGGGGCTTTAGCAATCAGCCCCAGCATTTT. The chain combines TRBV18 with TRBJ1-5; possible D gene TRBD1, 6 bases. Trimming stripped 6 bases from V and 0 bases from J, with 12 bases between. The germline V gene encodes CDR1 KGHSH and CDR2 LQKENI. CDR3 length equals 15 residues.

This chain links TRBV19 with TRBJ2-1, with a tentative D call TRBD2 (6 bases). From germline, CDR1 is LNHDA and CDR2 SQIVND (reference sequence). Trimming left V 0 bases short and J 8 bases short, with 14 bases between. The CDR3 sequence is 15 residues long. CDR3 residues: CASSIDQGPGDEQFF. The CDR3 DNA reads as TGTGCCAGTAGTATAGACCAGGGACCGGGGGATGAGCAGTTCTTC.

The chain is built from TRBV3-1 (or the pseudogene TRBV3-2) and TRBJ1-2; possible D gene TRBD1, 5 bases. The V and J ends lost 3 bases and 8 bases respectively, with 13 bases between them. The CDR3 is 13 amino acids. Germline V gives CDR1 LGHDT, CDR2 YNNKEL (reference sequence). The CDR3 spells CASSQLGRSGYTF. CDR3 nucleotides: TGTGCCAGCAGCCAGCTGGGGCGGTCAGGCTACACCTTC.

The rearrangement links TRBV15 to TRBJ2-7; no definite D call. The CDR3 has 14 amino acids. The germline V gene encodes CDR1 LNHNV and CDR2 YYDKDF (reference sequence). The V end lost 5 bases, the J end lost 0 bases, and 11 bases lay between the germline ends. CDR3 sequence (DNA): TGTGCCACCAGCGTGAGGATTAGCTCCTACGAGCAGTACTTC. Its translation: CATSVRISSYEQYF.

DNA for the CDR3: TGCGCCAGCAGCTTTTTCAGGGGGCATCAAGAGACCCAGTACTTC. Its protein product is CASSFFRGHQETQYF. The V and J genes are TRBV5-1 and TRBJ2-5, with 8 bases fitting TRBD1. The germline gives CDR1 SGHRS, CDR2 YFSETQ. The J segment lost 2 bases and the V segment lost 2 bases, leaving 5 bases of the junction unmatched. The CDR3 spans 15 residues.

Here the CDR3 DNA reads TGTGCCAGCTCACACGATGGACAGGATAACACCGGGGAGCTGTTTTTT. Its translation is CASSHDGQDNTGELFF. The chain combines TRBV18 with TRBJ2-2, with 7 bases lining up with TRBD1. Germline V gene data show CDR1 as KGHSH and CDR2 as LQKENI. This CDR3 spans 16 amino acids. V was clipped by 4 bases and J by 2 bases; unmatched bases: 7.

The CDR3 here is CASSPPGGRNNEQFF. DNA of the CDR3: TGTGCCAGTAGTCCCCCCGGGGGGCGAAACAATGAGCAGTTCTTC. This chain connects TRBV19 to TRBJ2-1, with D perhaps TRBD2 (7 bases). The CDR3 is 15 amino acids. With 5 bases removed from V and 5 bases from J, the gap between germline ends came to 16 bases. Germline-derived CDR1 and CDR2 are LNHDA and SQIVND (reference sequence).

The rearrangement uses TRBV5-1 and TRBJ2-7; 9 nucleotides match TRBD1. J gave up 5 bases and V 0 bases, and 6 bases lay outside the gene matches. Germline V lookup: CDR1 SGHRS, CDR2 YFSETQ. This CDR3 contains 15 residues. CDR3 coding DNA: TGCGCCAGCAGCTTGGGACCGACAGGGGGGGACGAGCAGTACTTC. This translates into CASSLGPTGGDEQYF.

The chain carries TRBV19 and TRBJ1-5, with no clear D. This CDR3 region has 15 residues. V was pared by 4 bases and J by 3 bases, with 13 bases between. Germline V gene sequence: CDR1 LNHDA, CDR2 SQIVND (reference sequence). The CDR3 protein is CASSKRLSSNQPQHF. The CDR3 nucleotides read TGTGCCAGTAGTAAGAGACTATCTTCCAATCAGCCCCAGCATTTT.

This clone was seen a few times. V gene TRBV5-1 combines with J gene TRBJ2-7; TRBD2 might be the D (6 bases). The germline CDR1 and CDR2 sequences are SGHRS and YFSETQ. The CDR3 extends over 15 amino acids. The ends were cut back, 0 bases at V and 2 bases at J, with 12 bases in the middle. CDR3 bases: TGCGCCAGCAGCTTGGGCGGGGTGGGGACCTACGAGCAGTACTTC. It yields the protein CASSLGGVGTYEQYF. Full variable domain (remainder filled in from reference TRBV5-1 and TRBJ2-7): KAGVTQTPRYLIKTRGQQVTLSCSPISGHRSVSWYQQTPGQGLQFLFEYFSETQRNKGNFPGRFSGRQFSNSRSEMNVSTLELGDSALYLCASSLGGVGTYEQYFGPGTRLTVT.